Listed below are T cell receptor beta chains from one sample, sequenced in a study of T cell responses to AZD1222 COVID-19 vaccine. Assay: immunoSEQ multiplex PCR; the TCRdb copy retains only in-frame clones and omits some. The sample lists around 20,000 clones; less than 90% were seen once. The source material was peripheral blood, sampled 28 days after the second AZD1222 dose. These receptors were obtained from an adult who received the AZD1222 COVID-19 vaccine. CDR3s include the opening cysteine and the closing phenylalanine or tryptophan. The D gene is left open where the match is weak. Only some rows state a clone size, as once, few, many or a class for expanded clones.

j_call,clone_size,v_call,d_call,cdr3_aa,cdr3_nt
TRBJ2-7,.,TRBV19,.,CASSTGQTTAEQYF,TGTGCCAGTAGTACCGGACAGACTACGGCAGAGCAGTACTTC
TRBJ2-5,.,TRBV9,.,CASSVDWEETQYF,TGTGCCAGCAGCGTAGACTGGGAAGAGACCCAGTACTTC
TRBJ1-3,once,TRBV18,.,CASSPRQDTGNTIYF,TGTGCCAGCTCACCAAGGCAGGACACTGGAAACACCATATATTTT
TRBJ1-2,.,TRBV5-1,.,CASSLDGGLVDGYTF,TGCGCCAGCAGCTTGGACGGGGGTCTGGTGGATGGCTACACCTTC
TRBJ2-7,.,TRBV27,.,CASSSGTLYEQYF,TGTGCCAGCAGTTCCGGGACTCTCTACGAGCAGTACTTC
TRBJ1-1,.,TRBV27,TRBD1,CASSSTDRGRNTEAFF,TGTGCCAGCAGTTCAACGGACAGGGGGCGTAACACTGAAGCTTTCTTT
TRBJ2-3,.,TRBV6-2/TRBV6-3,.,CASSYGAEGSDTQYF,TGTGCCAGCAGTTACGGTGCGGAGGGGTCAGATACGCAGTATTTT
TRBJ2-1,.,TRBV29-1,.,CSVTPSGSYNEQFF,TGCAGCGTTACACCCAGCGGCTCCTACAATGAGCAGTTCTTC
TRBJ2-1,.,TRBV14,.,CASSQNRAYNEQFF,TGTGCCAGCAGCCAAAACAGGGCCTACAATGAGCAGTTCTTC
TRBJ1-2,.,TRBV4-2,TRBD1,CASSPTGGYYGYTF,TGTGCCAGCAGCCCGACAGGGGGCTACTATGGCTACACCTTC
TRBJ2-3,.,TRBV4-1,.,CASSQVGSRTDTQYF,TGCGCCAGCAGCCAAGTCGGTAGTCGGACAGATACGCAGTATTTT
TRBJ1-1,.,TRBV7-2,.,CASSPGWAGTEAFF,TGTGCCAGCAGCCCAGGGTGGGCTGGGACTGAAGCTTTCTTT
TRBJ2-2,.,TRBV18,TRBD2,CASSPLADNTGELFF,TGTGCCAGCTCACCTCTAGCGGATAACACCGGGGAGCTGTTTTTT
TRBJ2-1,.,TRBV18,TRBD1,CASSVGQGDSYNEQFF,TGTGCCAGCTCAGTTGGACAGGGCGACTCCTACAATGAGCAGTTCTTC
TRBJ1-3,.,TRBV18,.,CASSPTGLISGNTIYF,TGTGCCAGCTCACCGACAGGCTTAATCTCTGGAAACACCATATATTTT
TRBJ1-2,.,TRBV30,.,CAWSPLQFGYTF,TGTGCCTGGAGTCCACTCCAGTTCGGCTACACCTTC
TRBJ2-2,.,TRBV4-1,.,CASSRGTGTTGTGELFF,TGCGCCAGCAGCCGCGGGACCGGGACCACGGGCACCGGGGAGCTGTTTTTT
TRBJ2-4,.,TRBV19,.,CASSMNGEGRNIQYF,TGTGCCAGTAGTATGAACGGAGAGGGCAGAAACATTCAGTACTTC
TRBJ2-5,.,TRBV27,.,CASSLSPMGAGETQYF,TGTGCCAGCAGTTTATCGCCGATGGGGGCGGGGGAGACCCAGTACTTC
TRBJ2-1,.,TRBV7-7,TRBD2,CASSIRLADYNEQFF,TGTGCCAGCAGCATAAGACTAGCAGATTACAATGAGCAGTTCTTC
TRBJ1-4,few,TRBV18,.,CASSLLQAATNEKLFF,TGTGCCAGCTCACTGCTACAGGCGGCAACTAATGAAAAACTGTTTTTT
TRBJ2-1,.,TRBV7-2,TRBD2,CASRTSVSSYNEQFF,TGTGCCAGCAGGACTAGCGTGAGCTCCTACAATGAGCAGTTCTTC
TRBJ1-1,.,TRBV7-6,.,CASSLDGRKGTEAFF,TGTGCCAGCAGCTTAGATGGCAGGAAGGGAACTGAAGCTTTCTTT
TRBJ1-4,.,TRBV4-1,.,CASSLHGTGNEKLFF,TGCGCCAGCAGCCTTCACGGGACGGGCAATGAAAAACTGTTTTTT
TRBJ1-6,.,TRBV28,.,CASSLGAGRVSPLHF,TGTGCCAGCAGTTTAGGGGCAGGCAGGGTTTCACCCCTCCACTTT
TRBJ2-3,.,TRBV27,.,CASSIGRAADTQYF,TGTGCCAGCAGCATAGGGCGGGCAGCAGATACGCAGTATTTT
TRBJ1-2,.,TRBV5-1,.,CASSLSARGYTF,TGCGCCAGCAGCTTGTCGGCACGGGGCTACACCTTC
TRBJ1-4,.,TRBV5-1,.,CASSSGGLRAGEKLFF,TGCGCCAGCAGCTCGGGGGGGCTGAGGGCAGGAGAAAAACTGTTTTTT
TRBJ1-5,once,TRBV19,.,CASMLGEAGQPQHF,TGTGCCAGTATGCTAGGGGAGGCTGGCCAGCCCCAGCATTTT
TRBJ2-6,.,TRBV7-2,.,CASSLGSSSGANVLTF,TGTGCCAGCAGCTTAGGTTCTTCCTCTGGGGCCAACGTCCTGACTTTC
TRBJ2-1,.,TRBV5-1,TRBD2,CASSLSAGVDYNEQFF,TGCGCCAGCAGCTTGAGTGCGGGAGTAGATTACAATGAGCAGTTCTTC
TRBJ2-4,few,TRBV24-1,TRBD1,CATSDFPRQGYKNIQYF,TGTGCCACCAGTGATTTTCCTCGACAGGGTTACAAAAACATTCAGTACTTC
TRBJ1-1,.,TRBV10-3,.,CAISEQGRNTEAFF,TGTGCCATCAGCGAACAGGGCCGGAACACTGAAGCTTTCTTT
TRBJ1-5,.,TRBV2,.,CARGLELYSNQPQHF,TGTGCCAGAGGACTCGAGTTATATAGCAATCAGCCCCAGCATTTT
TRBJ1-5,.,TRBV10-3,.,CAIKGGLGQPQHF,TGTGCCATCAAAGGGGGTTTAGGACAGCCCCAGCATTTT
TRBJ1-2,.,TRBV28,.,CASRVGAENYGYTF,TGTGCCAGCAGAGTAGGGGCAGAAAACTATGGCTACACCTTC
TRBJ1-3,.,TRBV28,.,CASSGTVGVGNTIYF,TGTGCCAGCAGCGGAACAGTGGGGGTTGGAAACACCATATATTTT
TRBJ1-2,.,TRBV6-5,.,CASSPGAENYGYTF,TGTGCCAGCAGTCCAGGGGCTGAAAACTATGGCTACACCTTC
TRBJ2-5,.,TRBV5-1,.,CASSLVGDGETQYF,TGCGCCAGCAGCTTGGTGGGGGACGGAGAGACCCAGTACTTC
TRBJ1-1,few,TRBV7-8,TRBD1,CASSKRQGVAEAFF,TGTGCCAGCAGCAAAAGACAGGGTGTCGCTGAAGCTTTCTTT
TRBJ1-4,.,TRBV3-1/TRBV3-2,.,CASSQDRSKLFF,TGTGCCAGCAGCCAAGATAGGTCGAAACTGTTTTTT
TRBJ2-3,.,TRBV5-4,.,CASRRGGTDTQYF,TGTGCCAGCAGACGCGGGGGCACAGATACGCAGTATTTT
TRBJ1-4,.,TRBV27,TRBD1,CASSADRGGEKLFF,TGTGCCAGCAGTGCGGACAGGGGTGGGGAAAAACTGTTTTTT
TRBJ1-1,.,TRBV30,.,CAWRTGNIAEAFF,TGTGCCTGGAGAACTGGGAACATCGCTGAAGCTTTCTTT
TRBJ2-2,.,TRBV2,TRBD2,CASRTGLAATGGELFF,TGTGCCAGCCGTACGGGACTAGCGGCCACGGGAGGGGAGCTGTTTTTT
TRBJ1-4,.,TRBV5-1,TRBD1,CASSHSGTGNEKLFF,TGCGCCAGCAGCCATTCCGGGACAGGGAACGAAAAACTGTTTTTT
TRBJ2-1,.,TRBV6-5,.,CASYLGGANEQFF,TGTGCCAGCTATTTGGGGGGGGCAAATGAGCAGTTCTTC
TRBJ2-1,.,TRBV5-1,TRBD1,CASSPGQNNEQFF,TGCGCCAGCAGCCCGGGACAGAACAATGAGCAGTTCTTC
TRBJ1-2,.,TRBV2,.,CASTTGADGYTF,TGTGCCAGCACTACGGGGGCGGATGGCTACACCTTC
TRBJ2-7,.,TRBV15,.,CATSRVGTSSYEQYF,TGTGCCACCAGCAGAGTGGGCACAAGCTCCTACGAGCAGTACTTC
TRBJ2-7,.,TRBV6-2/TRBV6-3,.,CASSYPLGDPSYEQYF,TGTGCCAGCAGTTACCCGCTAGGGGACCCCTCCTACGAGCAGTACTTC